Following are 12 T cell receptor beta chains from one sample sequenced in a study of blood T cell repertoires in COVID-19. Sequenced by immunoSEQ multiplex PCR; TCRdb stores in-frame clones only, minus some. The sample has more than 95,000 clones; about 83% are singletons. Material: peripheral blood. The receptors here all came from a man in his 70s with acute or convalescent COVID-19.

This CDR3 is CASSPRTGATGELFF. The CDR3 DNA sequence: TGTGCCAGCAGCCCTCGGACAGGGGCCACCGGGGAGCTGTTTTTT. The V call is TRBV7-7, the J call TRBJ2-2, with TRBD1 matching 9 bases. V was pared by 5 bases and J by 4 bases, with 5 bases of the junction left unmatched. Per germline, CDR1 SSHAT and CDR2 FNYEAQ (reference sequence). The CDR3 length is 15 residues.

The chain links TRBV2 to TRBJ2-6, with 7 bases matching TRBD1. The ends lost 2 bases at V and 0 bases at J; junction bases unmatched: 7. The CDR3 has 18 residues. CDR1 is SNHLY, CDR2 FYNNEI, per germline. In DNA form, the CDR3 reads TGTGCCAGCAGTGAAAATGGCCAGGGGGACTCTGGGGCCAACGTCCTGACTTTC. Protein sequence: CASSENGQGDSGANVLTF.

The V call is TRBV7-2, the J call TRBJ2-5; the match to TRBD2 covers 9 bases. V trimming: 1 base; J trimming: 5 bases; junction bases outside the gene matches: 8. CDR1 and CDR2 from the germline V gene are SGHTA and FQGNSA. The CDR3 extends over 16 amino acids. In DNA form, the CDR3 reads TGTGCCAGCAGCTTAGTTGGCGGGGGGGCGCGGGAGACCCAGTACTTC. This encodes CASSLVGGGARETQYF.

This sequence joins TRBV2 and TRBJ2-2, with D uncertain. The CDR3 totals 13 residues. Germline V gene lookup returns CDR1 SNHLY and CDR2 FYNNEI. Deletions cut 4 bases from V and 2 bases from J, with 5 bases between. CDR3 bases: TGTGCCAGCAGTGGGCAAAACACCGGGGAGCTGTTTTTT. It specifies CASSGQNTGELFF.

The chain is built from TRBV29-1 and TRBJ1-1, with 8 bases matching TRBD1. V was pared by 7 bases and J by 0 bases, with 4 bases of the junction left unmatched. Germline assignment: CDR1 SQVTM and CDR2 ANQGSEA. The CDR3 length is 13 residues. This CDR3 is CSARGQVNTEAFF. The CDR3 DNA follows: TGCAGCGCCAGGGGGCAGGTGAACACTGAAGCTTTCTTT.

This sequence joins TRBV10-3 and TRBJ1-1, with D perhaps TRBD1 (6 bases). The CDR3 is 16 residues long. The germline V gene has CDR1 ENHRY and CDR2 SYGVKD. The germline V and J ends were trimmed by 6 bases and 11 bases, with 28 bases remaining between them. CDR3 coding DNA: TGTGCCATCAGCCAAGGTGGGTCGGGGGGCGACCTCTCGGCTTTCTTT. It specifies CAISQGGSGGDLSAFF.

This chain connects TRBV14 to TRBJ2-5, with D maybe TRBD1 (5 bases). Looked up from germline, CDR1 is SGHDN and CDR2 is FVKESK. This CDR3 contains 14 residues. The V and J ends lost 1 base and 2 bases respectively, with 8 bases between them. DNA of the CDR3: TGTGCCAGCAGCCAAGCAGGGTCACAAGAGACCCAGTACTTC. Protein product: CASSQAGSQETQYF.

This clone was recorded only once. The genes are TRBV27 and TRBJ1-4; D might be TRBD1 (6 bases). Germline lookup yields CDR1 MNHEY and CDR2 SMNVEV (reference sequence). The CDR3 has 13 amino acids. V dropped 6 bases and J dropped 6 bases, with 11 bases sitting between them. The CDR3 DNA sequence: TGTGCCAGCAGATCCCAGGGGTATGAAAAACTGTTTTTT. It is translated as CASRSQGYEKLFF.

This chain links TRBV5-1 with TRBJ2-3; 10 nucleotides line up with TRBD2. Germline CDR1 and CDR2: SGHRS and YFSETQ. The CDR3 has 17 residues. V lost 4 bases, J lost 4 bases, and 12 bases stayed unmatched. The CDR3 loop is CASSRNLAGVFADTQYF. The DNA of the CDR3 is TGCGCCAGCAGCCGAAATCTAGCGGGGGTTTTCGCAGATACGCAGTATTTT. The full variable domain, with the rest looked up from reference TRBV5-1 and TRBJ2-3, is KAGVTQTPRYLIKTRGQQVTLSCSPISGHRSVSWYQQTPGQGLQFLFEYFSETQRNKGNFPGRFSGRQFSNSRSEMNVSTLELGDSALYLCASSRNLAGVFADTQYFGPGTRLTVL.

This rearrangement joins TRBV11-1 to TRBJ2-7, with a possible D match to TRBD1 (6 bases). Germline values: CDR1 SGHAT, CDR2 FQDESV (reference sequence). Trimming stripped 3 bases from V and 6 bases from J, with 6 bases between. CDR3 length: 11 residues. DNA for the CDR3: TGTGCCAGCAGCTTGACAGGCGAGCAGTACTTC. It translates to CASSLTGEQYF.

The chain recombines TRBV30 with TRBJ1-1, with 7 bases fitting TRBD1. Germline lookup yields CDR1 GTSNPN and CDR2 SVGIG (reference sequence). The CDR3 contains 14 residues. Losses at the gene ends were 3 bases for V and 1 base for J; bases not matched to a gene: 5. In nucleotides, the CDR3 is TGTGCCTGGAGGAACCGGGACAGGAACACTGAAGCTTTCTTT. Its translation: CAWRNRDRNTEAFF.

Turning to this clone: The junction and the germline gene differ at one end; a read error may be behind it. V gene TRBV6-5 combines with J gene TRBJ1-2; 11 positions agree with TRBD1. The CDR3 is made up of 14 amino acids. CDR1 MNHEY and CDR2 SVGAGI come from the germline V gene. The CDR3 is CASSYGPGQGVTAF. CDR3 nucleotide sequence: TGTGCCAGCAGTTACGGCCCGGGACAGGGGGTTACTGCCTTC.